These 19 T cell receptor beta chains were all obtained from the same sample, sequenced in a study of cytomegalovirus exposure and HLA in healthy donors. 13 Jbeta primers and 60 Vbeta primers were used for the PCR. Profiled with immunoSEQ multiplex PCR; TCRdb holds only in-frame clones, not every one. The sample consists of 110,000 to 150,000 clones, less than 9.5% of them appearing once. Sequencing was carried out using PBMCs. Receptor source: a male donor in good health and CMV-seronegative.

This clone occurred a few times. The J gene is TRBJ1-5, the V gene TRBV19; D is possibly TRBD1 (5 bases). The germline V and J ends were trimmed by 5 bases and 7 bases, with 21 bases remaining between them. The CDR3 has 16 residues. From germline, CDR1 is LNHDA and CDR2 SQIVND (reference sequence). In DNA form, the CDR3 reads TGTGCCAGTAGTGCCCAAACCAGGGCTTTAGGACAGCCCCAGCATTTT. Translated, it gives CASSAQTRALGQPQHF.

The J gene is TRBJ2-5, the V gene TRBV2; D perhaps matches TRBD1 (6 bases). Between the trimmed V and J ends, which lost 7 bases and 7 bases, there was a span of 19 bases. Germline assignment: CDR1 SNHLY and CDR2 FYNNEI. CDR3 length: 14 residues. CDR3 region: CASTLRAGEGTQYF. CDR3 in DNA: TGTGCCAGCACCCTTAGGGCAGGGGAAGGGACCCAGTACTTC.

The CDR3 reads CASTPGVNTEAFF. The DNA of the CDR3 is TGTGCCAGCACCCCGGGGGTTAACACTGAAGCTTTCTTT. J is TRBJ1-1 and V is TRBV5-4; possibly TRBD1 for D (5 bases). Germline lookup yields CDR1 SGHNT and CDR2 YYREEE (reference sequence). V shed 6 bases and J shed 2 bases, with 11 bases lying between them. This CDR3 has 13 residues.

The gene calls are TRBV10-3 and TRBJ2-7; 11 bases are shared with TRBD1. CDR3 size: 15 residues. With 2 bases clipped from V and 3 bases from J, the junction kept 3 bases outside the gene matches. CDR1 is ENHRY and CDR2 is SYGVKD in the germline V gene. Here the CDR3 reads CAISEQGQGVYEQYF. The CDR3 DNA is TGTGCCATCAGTGAGCAGGGACAGGGGGTCTACGAGCAGTACTTC.

This clone was seen a few times. This chain joins TRBV2 and TRBJ2-6; the D is unclear. The CDR3 sequence is 14 residues long. The germline V and J ends were trimmed by 0 bases and 4 bases, with 4 bases remaining between them. The germline V gene has CDR1 SNHLY and CDR2 FYNNEI. In nucleotides, the CDR3 is TGTGCCAGCAGTGAAGCGCGGGGGGCCAACGTCCTGACTTTC. It codes for CASSEARGANVLTF.

This clone was picked up a small number of times. The chain links TRBV10-3 to TRBJ1-1, with D perhaps matching TRBD1 (5 bases). CDR3 length equals 11 residues. Germline CDR1 is ENHRY and CDR2 is SYGVKD. V was clipped by 10 bases and J by 1 base, with 7 bases between them. CDR3 in amino acids: CATGGNTEAFF. In nucleotides, the CDR3 is TGTGCCACCGGGGGGAACACTGAAGCTTTCTTT.

The V call is TRBV30, the J call TRBJ1-4, with D uncertain. The CDR3 sequence is 13 residues long. Trimming removed 0 bases from V and 5 bases from J, with 7 bases in between. Germline assignment: CDR1 GTSNPN and CDR2 SVGIG (reference sequence). The CDR3 region is CAWSVEANEKLFF. DNA of the CDR3: TGTGCCTGGAGTGTCGAAGCAAATGAAAAACTGTTTTTT.

This clone was recorded only once. The V call is TRBV29-1, the J call TRBJ1-3, with D possibly TRBD1 on 5 matching bases. This CDR3 region has 13 residues. V lost 4 bases, J lost 0 bases, and 7 bases lay in between. CDR1 SQVTM and CDR2 ANQGSEA come from the germline V gene. In DNA form, the CDR3 reads TGCAGCGTTGGGGGCCCCTCTGGAAACACCATATATTTT. This encodes CSVGGPSGNTIYF. The full variable domain, with the rest looked up from reference TRBV29-1 and TRBJ1-3, is SAVISQKPSRDICQRGTSLTIQCQVDSQVTMMFWYRQQPGQSLTLIATANQGSEATYESGFVIDKFPISRPNLTFSTLTVSNMSPEDSSIYLCSVGGPSGNTIYFGEGSWLTVV.

This clone was counted between two and nine times. The V call is TRBV6-4, the J call TRBJ1-1; possible D gene TRBD1, 5 bases. CDR1 is MRHNA, CDR2 SNTAGT, per germline. V lost 6 bases and J 1 base, leaving 15 bases between the germline ends. There are 15 residues in the CDR3. CDR3: CASRLNRGANTEAFF. CDR3 in DNA: TGTGCCAGCAGACTCAATAGGGGCGCGAACACTGAAGCTTTCTTT.

This chain uses TRBV7-2 with TRBJ2-7; TRBD1 matches 10 bases. CDR1 is SGHTA and CDR2 is FQGNSA in the germline V gene. Trimming removed 5 bases from V and 6 bases from J; junction bases left unmatched: 13. CDR3 size: 16 residues. Here the CDR3 DNA reads TGTGCCAGCAGCCCACCGGGGCGGACAGGGGGAAGCGAGCAGTACTTC. Translated: CASSPPGRTGGSEQYF.

Only a few counts were recorded for this clone. Here the CDR3 reads CASSEMTGLNEQYF. In DNA, the CDR3 is TGTGCCAGCAGTGAAATGACAGGGTTAAACGAGCAGTACTTC. J is TRBJ2-7 and V is TRBV25-1; 7 bases map to TRBD1. CDR3 length: 14 amino acids. J was trimmed by 5 bases and V by 2 bases; bases with no gene match: 6. Germline assignment: CDR1 MGHDK and CDR2 SYGVNS.

This clone has a handful of counts. The chain carries TRBV10-3 and TRBJ2-2; 9 positions match TRBD1. Trimming removed 6 bases from V and 3 bases from J; junction bases left unmatched: 2. Germline V gene data show CDR1 as ENHRY and CDR2 as SYGVKD. The CDR3 length is 14 residues. CDR3 in DNA: TGTGCCATCAGAGGGGACAGGGACACCGGGGAGCTGTTTTTT. Protein product: CAIRGDRDTGELFF.

This clone was seen a handful of times. This rearrangement joins TRBV2 to TRBJ1-1; 8 bases are shared with TRBD1. Germline CDR1 is SNHLY and CDR2 is FYNNEI. V trimming: 7 bases; J trimming: 5 bases; junction bases outside the gene matches: 9. The CDR3 covers 14 residues. The CDR3 spells CASKLQGVGTEAFF. The CDR3 coding sequence is TGTGCCAGCAAGTTACAGGGGGTCGGAACTGAAGCTTTCTTT. Full variable domain (remainder filled in from reference TRBV2 and TRBJ1-1): EPEVTQTPSHQVTQMGQEVILRCVPISNHLYFYWYRQILGQKVEFLVSFYNNEISEKSEIFDDQFSVERPDGSNFTLKIRSTKLEDSAMYFCASKLQGVGTEAFFGQGTRLTVV.

This clone was seen a few times. The rearrangement uses TRBV5-1 and TRBJ2-7; the match to TRBD1 covers 9 bases. Germline CDR1 is SGHRS and CDR2 is YFSETQ. CDR3 length equals 14 residues. V lost 7 bases, J lost 2 bases, and 7 bases stayed unmatched. DNA of the CDR3: TGCGCCAGCGGACTGGACAGGGGAACCTACGAGCAGTACTTC. As protein: CASGLDRGTYEQYF.

This chain uses TRBV6-1 with TRBJ2-7; D uncertain. V lost 6 bases, J lost 4 bases, and 13 bases lay in between. The CDR3 has 13 residues. CDR1 is MNHNS, CDR2 SASEGT, per germline. The DNA for the CDR3 is TGTGCCAGCAGGCCTAATTTCTTGTACGAGCAGTACTTC. Translation: CASRPNFLYEQYF.

This sequence joins TRBV27 and TRBJ1-4; tentative D call: TRBD1 (5 bases). The CDR3 is 14 amino acids. Trimming stripped 3 bases from V and 7 bases from J, with 12 bases between. CDR1 is MNHEY and CDR2 is SMNVEV in the germline V gene (reference sequence). CDR3: CASSFRVQGEKLFF. The CDR3 coding sequence is TGTGCCAGCAGTTTCAGGGTTCAGGGTGAAAAACTGTTTTTT.

The genes are TRBV6-1 and TRBJ2-7, with 7 positions matching TRBD2. The V gene end was trimmed by 7 bases and the J gene end by 3 bases; junction bases not matched to a gene: 12. CDR3 length equals 15 residues. Germline assignment: CDR1 MNHNS and CDR2 SASEGT. The CDR3 coding sequence is TGTGCCAGCACCCGAAGCGGGAAAGGGAACTACGAGCAGTACTTC. This sequence encodes CASTRSGKGNYEQYF.

The chain links TRBV19 to TRBJ1-1, with unresolved D. The CDR3 is 12 residues long. V lost 6 bases and J lost 4, with 9 bases in between. Germline V lookup: CDR1 LNHDA, CDR2 SQIVND (reference sequence). The CDR3 is CASSWSSTEAFF. DNA for the CDR3: TGTGCCAGTAGCTGGAGCTCCACTGAAGCTTTCTTT.

This clone showed up just a few times. As DNA, the CDR3 is TGTGCCAGCACCCGTCGGGGGTACACTGAAGCTTTCTTT. Translated, it gives CASTRRGYTEAFF. This sequence joins TRBV7-2 and TRBJ1-1; the D gene is possibly TRBD1 (5 bases). In germline, CDR1 is SGHTA, CDR2 FQGNSA. V was pared by 7 bases and J by 3 bases, with 12 bases between. This CDR3 has 13 residues.